This TCR beta chain is from a study of blood T cell repertoires in COVID-19 (dated by TCRdb to 2019 to 2021). Turning to the overall study: The collaborator samples originated in the United States, Italy and Spain and spanned the acute and convalescent phases of COVID-19. The material from the prospective study consisted of cDNA or gDNA derived from T cells, B-cell-depleted T cells, or PBMCs. Subjects who had been exposed to COVID-19, were actively infected with it, or had recovered from it provided the deeply sampled blood TCRbeta repertoires that made up the dataset. A freely available public database, intended as a resource for researchers studying the immune response to SARS-CoV-2, is where the repertoires were released. Samples came from the ongoing ImmuneRACE study (first 160 participants) plus 1,254 subjects from 6 global collaborators. The sample metadata nearly always contained a de-identified subject ID, COVID-19 status, age in years and sex. Where HLA class I and class II types were available, the types were taken from metadata supplied by the sample provider, not from assay-based typing.

Reading from cysteine to phenylalanine, the CDR3 counts 15 amino acids. Only the CDR3 DNA is retained, 45 bases long and in frame from the first base. Per the germline V gene, MGHRA is the CDR1 and YSYEKL is the CDR2. For this chain, trimming is 3 bases at the V end and 8 bases at the J end, and the number of junction bases without a gene match is 6. Whole blood was collected in K2EDTA tubes by collaborating institutions according to the institutions' own protocols. Collaborator samples were shipped for TCRbeta analysis as frozen whole blood, isolated PBMCs, or DNA extracted from either sample type. Broader findings and caveats from the paper: The quantity of clinical and demographic metadata differed by source and by participant and was supplied without curation.

TCRbeta CDR3 regions were amplified from genomic DNA using the immunoSEQ Assay, a bias-controlled multiplex PCR. On the authors' methods: Nucleated cell counts per sample were estimated from amplification of reference gene primers within the assay. To quantify the absolute abundance of each unique TCRbeta CDR3 rearrangement, sequence reads were collapsed and filtered. For each sample, productive Simpson clonality was calculated by taking the square root of Simpson's diversity index across productive rearrangements. TCRdb's version of the immuneACCESS table is confined to in-frame rearrangements and falls short of the full clone set. An unresolved V gene accounts for under half of the shortfall where checked; the remainder is of unknown origin. V and J calls plus clone size are reproduced from that table; the DNA served to infer D and trimming. In all, the sample holds 180,000 or so clones, and roughly nine tenths of those were seen once. Together, the top ten hold more than 0.75% of the sample.

A remark on this clone: What this receptor recognizes is not known. Within one base of it there is no much larger clone, and no base qualities were kept.

The chain is assembled from TRBV4-1 and TRBJ2-1; 11 junctional bases match TRBD2. The clonotype originates from a man aged 18 to 29 with acute or convalescent COVID-19. Sequenced sample: peripheral blood. The DNA reads TGCGCCAGCAGCCAGAATAGCGGGGGGGCCTATGAGCAGTTCTTC. The encoded protein is CASSQNSGGAYEQFF.